The 8 T cell receptor beta chains in this list originate from one sample, sequenced in a study of T cells in Graves' hyperthyroidism and ophthalmopathy. TCR beta CDR3 region amplification was performed from RNA transcripts. TCR CDR3 regions were first amplified by RT-PCR with HTBI primers. TCRdb re-derived calls from the multiplex PCR reads in MiXCR, one entry per CDR3 protein. The table has under 300,000 distinct CDR3 sequences, approximately 23% seen once. Sequenced material: blood. The origin of the receptors is a man aged 25 to 40 with Graves' ophthalmopathy.

This chain connects TRBV6-9 to TRBJ2-1; 7 nucleotides line up with TRBD2. The CDR3 is 15 residues long. Trimming took 3 bases from V and 4 from J; bases not matched to a gene: 6. CDR1 is MNHGY and CDR2 is SVAAGI in the germline V gene. CDR3 sequence (DNA): TGTGCCAGCAGTTACATACGGGAGGTTTACAATGAGCAGTTCTTC. It codes for CASSYIREVYNEQFF.

This clonotype appeared a few times. V and J are TRBV28 and TRBJ1-1, with no clear D. This CDR3 region has 15 residues. V was pared by 5 bases and J by 3 bases, with 16 bases between. Germline CDR1 MDHEN, CDR2 SYDVKM. The CDR3 DNA sequence: TGTGCCAGCAGTATTAACGGGTCATGGGACACTGAAGCTTTCTTT. This encodes CASSINGSWDTEAFF.

This clonotype was counted a few times. The J gene is TRBJ2-1, the V gene TRBV6-5, with 14 bases fitting TRBD2. V trimming: 0 bases; J trimming: 4 bases; junction bases outside the gene matches: 2. This CDR3 is 17 amino acids long. Germline values: CDR1 MNHEY, CDR2 SVGAGI. The chain's CDR3 is CASSYSGTSGSYNEQFF. In nucleotides, the CDR3 is TGTGCCAGCAGTTACTCGGGGACTAGCGGGAGTTACAATGAGCAGTTCTTC.

There are a few counts of this clonotype. Germline and junction disagree at one end, which may indicate a read error. CDR3 sequence: CASSPTGFNTGELFF. CDR3 sequence (DNA): TGTGCTAGCAGCCCTACAGGGTTCAACACCGGGGAGCTGTTTTTT. This chain joins TRBV7-7 and TRBJ2-2; possibly TRBD1 for D (6 bases). Germline V gene lookup returns CDR1 SSHAT and CDR2 FNYEAQ (reference sequence). The CDR3 covers 15 residues.

Of note for this clonotype: This may arise from a read error, as a much more abundant clone is one base away. V usage is TRBV3-1 and J usage is TRBJ1-2; possibly TRBD1 for D (5 bases). Germline values: CDR1 LGHDT, CDR2 YNNKEL (reference sequence). This CDR3 has 12 residues. The CDR3: CASSPGRGGHTF. CDR3 DNA: TGTGCCAGCAGCCCGGGGCGCGGTGGCCACACCTTC.

This clonotype was observed many times. The CDR3 loop reads CASSLRRGYEQYF. DNA for the CDR3: TGTGCCAGCAGCCTTAGGCGGGGATACGAGCAGTACTTC. The genes are TRBV12-3 or TRBV12-4 and TRBJ2-7; D is possibly TRBD2 (6 bases). The CDR3 loop spans 13 amino acids. V was pared by 6 bases and J by 4 bases, with 13 bases between.

The rearrangement links TRBV4-2 to TRBJ2-7; 12 nucleotides match TRBD2. This CDR3 region has 14 residues. J was trimmed by 6 bases and V by 5 bases; bases with no gene match: 5. Germline CDR1 reads LGHNA; CDR2 reads YNFKEQ. In DNA, the CDR3 is TGTGCCAGCAGCAACCTAGCGGGAGGGGGCGAGCAGTACTTC. This encodes CASSNLAGGGEQYF.

This clonotype was observed a handful of times. CDR3 bases: TGTGCCAGCTCACGGACTAGCGGAAAGATAGAGACCCAGTACTTC. It yields the protein CASSRTSGKIETQYF. The chain recombines TRBV18 with TRBJ2-5, with TRBD2 matching 10 bases. Germline values: CDR1 KGHSH, CDR2 LQKENI. With 4 bases clipped from V and 4 bases from J, the junction kept 6 bases outside the gene matches. This CDR3 contains 15 residues. Looking up the rest from reference TRBV18 and TRBJ2-5 gives the full variable domain: NAGVMQNPRHLVRRRGQEARLRCSPMKGHSHVYWYRQLPEEGLKFMVYLQKENIIDESGMPKERFSAEFPKEGPSILRIQQVVRGDSAAYFCASSRTSGKIETQYFGPGTRLLVL.